The rows below give T cell receptor beta chains drawn from one sample of a study of cytomegalovirus exposure and HLA in healthy donors. Sequencing was performed with immunoSEQ multiplex PCR; in TCRdb, only in-frame clones are kept and a portion is missing. The repertoire holds around 200,000 clones, 82% seen once, with about 0.58% in the top ten. Sequencing was performed on PBMCs. The source of these receptors is a woman aged 40 to 55 in good health and CMV-seronegative. The CDR3 runs from the conserved cysteine through the conserved F or W. The order of the fields is V gene, J gene, CDR3 protein.

V gene: TRBV6-1
J gene: TRBJ1-1
CDR3 protein: CASRGGQENTEAFF

V gene: TRBV7-8
J gene: TRBJ1-1
CDR3 protein: CASSQWGVMNTEAFF

V gene: TRBV29-1
J gene: TRBJ2-7
CDR3 protein: CSVTDRGYEQYF

V gene: TRBV28
J gene: TRBJ2-7
CDR3 protein: CASSFDLALRTYEQYF

V gene: TRBV5-1
J gene: TRBJ2-3
CDR3 protein: CASSLGDNTDTQYF

V gene: TRBV7-8
J gene: TRBJ2-7
CDR3 protein: CASSLDPVRVYEQYF

V gene: TRBV29-1
J gene: TRBJ2-3
CDR3 protein: CSYRAFGVDTQYF

V gene: TRBV7-2
J gene: TRBJ2-7
CDR3 protein: CASSVGLAVPYGQYF

V gene: TRBV6-1
J gene: TRBJ1-2
CDR3 protein: CASSEASPGAAGGYTF

V gene: TRBV28
J gene: TRBJ1-2
CDR3 protein: CASNTLGGRPEYGYTF

V gene: TRBV6-1
J gene: TRBJ2-5
CDR3 protein: CAILGGLLWETQYF

V gene: TRBV4-2
J gene: TRBJ2-1
CDR3 protein: CASSQVPARWGPEEQFF

V gene: TRBV7-9
J gene: TRBJ2-3
CDR3 protein: CASSSESDTQYF

V gene: TRBV30
J gene: TRBJ2-7
CDR3 protein: CAWRAGDRGSQYF

V gene: TRBV4-2
J gene: TRBJ1-2
CDR3 protein: CASSHRHGQARATDGYTF

V gene: TRBV6-6
J gene: TRBJ2-3
CDR3 protein: CASSWVLSGGEDTQYF

V gene: TRBV7-2
J gene: TRBJ2-4
CDR3 protein: CASTHLAKNIQYF

V gene: TRBV28
J gene: TRBJ2-5
CDR3 protein: CASSSWTGQETQYF

V gene: TRBV9
J gene: TRBJ1-5
CDR3 protein: CARSPSLSQPQHF

V gene: TRBV7-8
J gene: TRBJ2-5
CDR3 protein: CASSLEGRGAETQYF

V gene: TRBV4-3
J gene: TRBJ1-2
CDR3 protein: CASSQDAQGPYGYTF

V gene: TRBV7-9
J gene: TRBJ2-3
CDR3 protein: CASSLGQSDTQYF

V gene: TRBV20-1
J gene: TRBJ2-7
CDR3 protein: CSASWGDEQYF

V gene: TRBV28
J gene: TRBJ1-5
CDR3 protein: CASSFSDQPQHF

V gene: TRBV10-2
J gene: TRBJ2-7
CDR3 protein: CASSERWAVEQYF

V gene: TRBV9
J gene: TRBJ1-4
CDR3 protein: CASSVGPQGNEKLFF

V gene: TRBV28
J gene: TRBJ2-7
CDR3 protein: CASSDRTTNSYEQYF

V gene: TRBV5-8
J gene: TRBJ2-6
CDR3 protein: CASSFRGTGANVLTF

V gene: TRBV6-5
J gene: TRBJ1-2
CDR3 protein: CASSNGGTHGYTF

V gene: TRBV18
J gene: TRBJ1-2
CDR3 protein: CASSTEQGGGYGYTF

V gene: TRBV7-8
J gene: TRBJ2-1
CDR3 protein: CASSLTGAPSYNEQFF

V gene: TRBV27
J gene: TRBJ2-3
CDR3 protein: CEFSRGHTQYF

V gene: TRBV5-4
J gene: TRBJ2-6
CDR3 protein: CASSLVRSSGANVLTF

V gene: TRBV6-5
J gene: TRBJ1-1
CDR3 protein: CASSWGQGANTEAFF

V gene: TRBV18
J gene: TRBJ2-7
CDR3 protein: CASSHAQGVPSYEQYF

V gene: TRBV30
J gene: TRBJ1-3
CDR3 protein: CAWIPRVNTIYF

V gene: TRBV10-3
J gene: TRBJ1-6
CDR3 protein: CAIGGAKSPLHF

V gene: TRBV7-9
J gene: TRBJ1-2
CDR3 protein: CASSLLTEESNYGYTF

V gene: TRBV19
J gene: TRBJ1-1
CDR3 protein: CASRHGAGTTEAFF

V gene: TRBV5-1
J gene: TRBJ1-1
CDR3 protein: CASSLTLTGNTEAFF

V gene: TRBV7-2
J gene: TRBJ2-3
CDR3 protein: CASSKGQYTDTQYF

V gene: TRBV6-4
J gene: TRBJ1-1
CDR3 protein: CASRTHDRVGTEAFF

V gene: TRBV6-5
J gene: TRBJ1-1
CDR3 protein: CASRPAGSEAFF

V gene: TRBV30
J gene: -
CDR3 protein: CAWSVSLGRGLTYEQYF

V gene: TRBV15
J gene: TRBJ1-2
CDR3 protein: CATSRPPFRPPSEDSYGYTF

V gene: TRBV7-9
J gene: TRBJ1-1
CDR3 protein: CASSLGASIAFF